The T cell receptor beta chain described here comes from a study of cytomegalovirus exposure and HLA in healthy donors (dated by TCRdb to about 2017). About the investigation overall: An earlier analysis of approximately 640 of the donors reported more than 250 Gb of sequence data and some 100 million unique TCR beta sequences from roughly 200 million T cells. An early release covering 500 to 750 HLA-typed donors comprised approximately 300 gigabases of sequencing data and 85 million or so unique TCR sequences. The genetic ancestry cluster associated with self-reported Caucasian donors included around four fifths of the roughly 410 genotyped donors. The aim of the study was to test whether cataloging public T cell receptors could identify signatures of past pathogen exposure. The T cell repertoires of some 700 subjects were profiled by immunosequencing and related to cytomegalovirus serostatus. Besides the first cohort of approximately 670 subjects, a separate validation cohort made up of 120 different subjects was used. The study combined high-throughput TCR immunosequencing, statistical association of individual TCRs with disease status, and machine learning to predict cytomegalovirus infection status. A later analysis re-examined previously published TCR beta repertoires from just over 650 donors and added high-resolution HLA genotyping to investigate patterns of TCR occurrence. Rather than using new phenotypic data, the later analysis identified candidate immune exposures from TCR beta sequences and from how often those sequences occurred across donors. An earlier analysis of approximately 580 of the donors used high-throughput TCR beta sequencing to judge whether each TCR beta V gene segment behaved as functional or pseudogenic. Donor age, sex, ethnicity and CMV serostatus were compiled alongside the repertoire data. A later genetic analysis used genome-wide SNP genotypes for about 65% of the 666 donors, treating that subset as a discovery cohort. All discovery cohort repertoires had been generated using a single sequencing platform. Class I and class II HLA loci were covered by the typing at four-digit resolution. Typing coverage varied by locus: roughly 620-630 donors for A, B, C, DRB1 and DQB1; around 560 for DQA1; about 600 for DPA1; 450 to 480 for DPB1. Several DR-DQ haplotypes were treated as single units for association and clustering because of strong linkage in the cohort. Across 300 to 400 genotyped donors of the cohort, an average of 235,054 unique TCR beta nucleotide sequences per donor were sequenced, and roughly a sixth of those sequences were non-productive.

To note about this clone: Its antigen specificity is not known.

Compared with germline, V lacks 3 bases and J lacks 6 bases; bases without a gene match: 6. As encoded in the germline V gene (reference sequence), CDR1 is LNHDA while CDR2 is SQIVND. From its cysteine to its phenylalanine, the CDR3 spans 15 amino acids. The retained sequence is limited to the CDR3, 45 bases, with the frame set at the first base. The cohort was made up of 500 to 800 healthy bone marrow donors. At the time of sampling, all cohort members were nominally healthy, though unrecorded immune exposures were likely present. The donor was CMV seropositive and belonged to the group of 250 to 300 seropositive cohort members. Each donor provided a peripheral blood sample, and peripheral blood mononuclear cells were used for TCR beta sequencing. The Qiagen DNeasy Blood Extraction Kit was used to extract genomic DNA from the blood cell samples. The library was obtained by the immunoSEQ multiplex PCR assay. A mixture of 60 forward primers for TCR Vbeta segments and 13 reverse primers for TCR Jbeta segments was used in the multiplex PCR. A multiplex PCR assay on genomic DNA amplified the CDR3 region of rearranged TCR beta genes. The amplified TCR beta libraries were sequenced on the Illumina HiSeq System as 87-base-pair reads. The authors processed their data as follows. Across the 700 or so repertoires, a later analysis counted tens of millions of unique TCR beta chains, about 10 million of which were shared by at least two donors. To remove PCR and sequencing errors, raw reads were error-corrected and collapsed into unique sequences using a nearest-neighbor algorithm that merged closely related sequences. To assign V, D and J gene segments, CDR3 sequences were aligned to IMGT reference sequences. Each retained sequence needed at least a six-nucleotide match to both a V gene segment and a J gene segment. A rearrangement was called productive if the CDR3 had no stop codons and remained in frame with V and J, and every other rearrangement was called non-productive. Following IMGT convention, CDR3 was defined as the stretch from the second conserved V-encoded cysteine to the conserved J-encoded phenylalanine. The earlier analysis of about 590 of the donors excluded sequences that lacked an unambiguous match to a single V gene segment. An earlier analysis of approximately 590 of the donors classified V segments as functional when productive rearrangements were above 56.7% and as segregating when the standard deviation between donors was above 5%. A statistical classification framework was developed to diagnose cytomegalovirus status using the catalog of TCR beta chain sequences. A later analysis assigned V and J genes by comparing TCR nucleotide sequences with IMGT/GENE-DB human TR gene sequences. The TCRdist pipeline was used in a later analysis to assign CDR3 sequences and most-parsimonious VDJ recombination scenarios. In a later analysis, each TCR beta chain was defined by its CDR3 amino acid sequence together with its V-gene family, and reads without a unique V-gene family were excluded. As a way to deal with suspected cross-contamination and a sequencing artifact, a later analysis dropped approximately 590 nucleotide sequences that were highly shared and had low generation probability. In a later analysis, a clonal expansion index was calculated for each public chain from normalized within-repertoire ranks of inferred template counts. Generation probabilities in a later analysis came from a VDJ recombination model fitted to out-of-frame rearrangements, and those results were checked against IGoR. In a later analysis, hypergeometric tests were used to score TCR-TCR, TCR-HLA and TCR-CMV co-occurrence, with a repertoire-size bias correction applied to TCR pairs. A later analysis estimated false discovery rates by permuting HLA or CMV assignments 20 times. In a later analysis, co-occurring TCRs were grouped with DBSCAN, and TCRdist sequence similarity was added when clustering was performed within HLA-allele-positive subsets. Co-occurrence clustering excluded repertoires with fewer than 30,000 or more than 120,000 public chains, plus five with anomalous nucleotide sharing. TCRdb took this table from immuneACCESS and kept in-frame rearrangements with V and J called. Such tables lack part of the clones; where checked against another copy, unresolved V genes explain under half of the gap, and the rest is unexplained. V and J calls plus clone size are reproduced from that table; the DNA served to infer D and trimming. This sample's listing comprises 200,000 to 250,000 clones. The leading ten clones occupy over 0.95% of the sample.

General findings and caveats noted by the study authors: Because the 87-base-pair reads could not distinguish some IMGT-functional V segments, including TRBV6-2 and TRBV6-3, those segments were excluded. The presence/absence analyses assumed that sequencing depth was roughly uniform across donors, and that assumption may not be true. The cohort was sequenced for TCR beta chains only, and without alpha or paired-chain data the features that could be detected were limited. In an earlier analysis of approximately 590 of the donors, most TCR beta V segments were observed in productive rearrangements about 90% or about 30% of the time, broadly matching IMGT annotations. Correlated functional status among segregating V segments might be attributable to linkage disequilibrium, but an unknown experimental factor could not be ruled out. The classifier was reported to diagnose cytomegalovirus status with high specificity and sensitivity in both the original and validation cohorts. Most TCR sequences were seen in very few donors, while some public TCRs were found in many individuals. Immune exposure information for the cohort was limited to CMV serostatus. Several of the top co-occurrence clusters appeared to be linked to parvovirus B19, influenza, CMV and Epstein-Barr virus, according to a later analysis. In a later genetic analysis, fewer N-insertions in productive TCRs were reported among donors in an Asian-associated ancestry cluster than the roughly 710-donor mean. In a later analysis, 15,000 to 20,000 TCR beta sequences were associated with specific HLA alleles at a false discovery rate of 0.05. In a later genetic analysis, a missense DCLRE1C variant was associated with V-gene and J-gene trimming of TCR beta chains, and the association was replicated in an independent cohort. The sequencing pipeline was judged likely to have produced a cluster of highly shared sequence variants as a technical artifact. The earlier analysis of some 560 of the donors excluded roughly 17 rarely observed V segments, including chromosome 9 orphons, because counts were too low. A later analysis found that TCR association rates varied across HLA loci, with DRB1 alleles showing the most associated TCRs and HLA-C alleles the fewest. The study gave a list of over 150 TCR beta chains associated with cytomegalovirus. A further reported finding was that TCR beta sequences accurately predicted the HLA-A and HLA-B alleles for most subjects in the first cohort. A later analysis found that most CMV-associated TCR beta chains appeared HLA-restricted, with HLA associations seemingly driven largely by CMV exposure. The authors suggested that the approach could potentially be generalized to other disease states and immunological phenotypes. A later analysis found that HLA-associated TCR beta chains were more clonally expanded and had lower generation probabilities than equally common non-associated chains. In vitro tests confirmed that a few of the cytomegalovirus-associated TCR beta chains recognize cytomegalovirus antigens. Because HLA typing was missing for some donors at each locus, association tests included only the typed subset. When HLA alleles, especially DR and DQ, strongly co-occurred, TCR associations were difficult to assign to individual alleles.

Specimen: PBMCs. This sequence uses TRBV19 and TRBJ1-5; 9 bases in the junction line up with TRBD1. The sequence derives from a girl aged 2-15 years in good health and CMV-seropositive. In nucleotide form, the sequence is TGTGCCAGTAGTATTTGGGACAGGGTAGGTCAGCCCCAGCATTTT. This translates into CASSIWDRVGQPQHF.